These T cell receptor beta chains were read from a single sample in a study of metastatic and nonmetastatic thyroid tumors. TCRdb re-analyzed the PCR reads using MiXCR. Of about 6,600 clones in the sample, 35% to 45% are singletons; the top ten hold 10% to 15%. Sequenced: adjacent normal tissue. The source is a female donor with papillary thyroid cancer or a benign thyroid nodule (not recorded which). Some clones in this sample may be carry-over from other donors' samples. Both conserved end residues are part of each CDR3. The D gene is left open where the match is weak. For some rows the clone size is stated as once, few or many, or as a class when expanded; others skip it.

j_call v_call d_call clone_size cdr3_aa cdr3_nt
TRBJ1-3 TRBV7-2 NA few CASSPRGGDGNTIYF TGTGCCAGCAGCCCCAGAGGAGGGGACGGAAACACCATATATTTT
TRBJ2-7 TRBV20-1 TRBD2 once CSARGSSGSYYEQYF TGCAGTGCTAGAGGGTCTAGCGGGTCTTACTACGAGCAGTACTTC
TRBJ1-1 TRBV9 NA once CASSVTFWGDTEAFF TGTGCCAGCAGCGTAACTTTTTGGGGGGACACTGAAGCTTTCTTT
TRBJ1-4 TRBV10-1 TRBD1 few CASSESDRVTTNEKLFF TGCGCCAGCAGTGAGTCGGACAGGGTCACAACTAATGAAAAACTGTTTTTT
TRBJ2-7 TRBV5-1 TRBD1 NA CASSSQGVYDEQYF TGCGCCAGCAGCTCACAGGGGGTTTACGACGAGCAGTACTTC
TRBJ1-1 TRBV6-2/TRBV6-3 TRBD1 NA CASSSDRGWGGTEAFF TGTGCCAGCAGCTCGGACAGGGGGTGGGGAGGCACTGAAGCTTTCTTT
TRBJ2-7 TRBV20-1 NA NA CSAAWTWEGRGEQYF TGCAGTGCCGCGTGGACGTGGGAAGGGAGAGGCGAGCAGTACTTC
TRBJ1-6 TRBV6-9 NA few CASSYFAGDNNSPLHF TGTGCCAGCAGTTATTTTGCAGGGGACAATAATTCACCCCTCCACTTT
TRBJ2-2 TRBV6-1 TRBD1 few CASSELNRGITGELFF TGTGCCAGCAGTGAACTGAACAGGGGTATCACCGGGGAGCTGTTTTTT
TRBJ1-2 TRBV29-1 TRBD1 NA CSVGTGANYGYTF TGCAGCGTTGGGACAGGGGCTAACTATGGCTACACCTTC
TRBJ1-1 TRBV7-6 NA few CASSLRAGSNTEAFF TGTGCCAGCAGCTTAAGGGCAGGGTCGAACACTGAAGCTTTCTTT
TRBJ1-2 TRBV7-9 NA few CASSSSAANYGYTF TGTGCCAGCAGCTCCTCGGCAGCTAACTATGGCTACACCTTC
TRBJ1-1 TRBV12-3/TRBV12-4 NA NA CGSSFSPYTEAFF TGTGGCAGCAGTTTTTCCCCGTACACAGAAGCTTTCTTT
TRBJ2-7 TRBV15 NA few CATSRDLGEEQYF TGTGCCACCAGCAGAGATCTCGGAGAAGAGCAGTACTTC
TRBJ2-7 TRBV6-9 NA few CATPQTGSTYEQYF TGCGCCACCCCCCAGACGGGAAGTACCTACGAGCAGTACTTC
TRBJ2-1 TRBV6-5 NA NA CASGTTVAYNEQFF TGTGCCAGCGGTACGACAGTGGCCTACAATGAGCAGTTCTTC
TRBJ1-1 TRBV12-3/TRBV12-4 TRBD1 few CASSLGQGMNTEAFF TGTGCCAGCAGTTTAGGACAGGGGATGAACACTGAAGCTTTCTTT
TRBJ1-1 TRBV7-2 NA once CASSLGASVAEAFF TGTGCCAGCAGCTTAGGAGCGTCCGTTGCTGAAGCTTTCTTT
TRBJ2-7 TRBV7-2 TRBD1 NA CASSLRTGDNEQYF TGTGCCAGCAGCCTACGGACAGGGGACAACGAGCAGTACTTC
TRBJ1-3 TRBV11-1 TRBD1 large CASSKTGETGNTIYF TGTGCCAGCAGCAAGACAGGGGAAACTGGAAACACCATATATTTT
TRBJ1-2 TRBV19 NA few CASIPLGGEEGYTF TGTGCCAGTATCCCCCTAGGGGGAGAGGAGGGCTACACCTTC
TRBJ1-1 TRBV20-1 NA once CSASVASLGNTEAFF TGCAGTGCTAGTGTGGCGTCCCTTGGGAACACTGAAGCTTTCTTT
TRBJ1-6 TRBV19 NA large CASSPGPRSPLHF TGTGCCAGTAGCCCCGGCCCGCGCTCACCCCTCCACTTT
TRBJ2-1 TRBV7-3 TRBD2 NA CASRETGLALNEQFF TGTGCCAGCAGGGAAACGGGACTAGCGCTAAATGAGCAGTTCTTC
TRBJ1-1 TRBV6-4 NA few CVSIRTEAFF TGTGTCAGCATCAGGACTGAAGCTTTCTTT
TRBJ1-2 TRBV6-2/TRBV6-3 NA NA CASSLDSRSYTF TGTGCCAGCAGTTTAGACAGTAGGAGCTACACCTTC
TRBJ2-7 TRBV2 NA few CASSEAYPHERYF TGTGCCAGCAGTGAGGCGTATCCCCACGAGCGTTACTTC
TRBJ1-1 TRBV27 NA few CASSEGDRQNEAFF TGTGCCAGCAGCGAAGGCGACAGACAGAACGAAGCTTTCTTT
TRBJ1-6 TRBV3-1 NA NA CASSPLTGPGASPLHF TGTGCCAGCAGTCCACTAACAGGTCCGGGGGCTTCACCCCTCCACTTT
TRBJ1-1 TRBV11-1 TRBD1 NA CASSAYRGFNTEAFF TGTGCCAGCAGCGCTTACAGGGGGTTTAACACTGAAGCTTTCTTT
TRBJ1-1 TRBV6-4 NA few CASSVSAQGSTEAFF TGTGCCAGCAGTGTATCGGCCCAAGGGAGCACTGAAGCTTTCTTT
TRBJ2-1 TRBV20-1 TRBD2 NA CSAPSGGASSFNEQFF TGCAGTGCCCCTAGCGGGGGGGCGTCATCTTTCAATGAGCAGTTCTTC
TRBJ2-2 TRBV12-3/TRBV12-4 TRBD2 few CASSLGGRLLAGELFF TGTGCCAGCAGTTTGGGGGGGAGGTTACTTGCCGGGGAGCTGTTTTTT
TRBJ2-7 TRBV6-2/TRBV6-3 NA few CASTQGDLGAYEQYF TGTGCCAGCACTCAGGGGGACTTGGGAGCCTACGAGCAGTACTTC
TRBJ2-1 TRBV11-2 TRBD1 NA CASSLRDSHNEQFF TGTGCCAGCAGCTTAAGGGACAGCCACAATGAGCAGTTCTTC
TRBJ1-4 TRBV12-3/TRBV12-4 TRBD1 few CASSLGQGEKLFF TGTGCCAGCAGTTTGGGACAGGGTGAAAAACTGTTTTTT